Below, 19 T cell receptor beta chains from the same sample are listed, as sequenced in a study of T cells after yellow fever vaccination. MiXCR, applied by TCRdb to the 5' RACE reads, yields one record per CDR3 protein. The sample contains a few hundred thousand distinct CDR3 sequences, approximately 3% of which appear only once. Specimen: CD4+ T cells sorted from PBMCs, collected 10 days after the yellow fever booster vaccination. The source is a man aged 18 to 30 who received the YFV17D yellow fever vaccine.

This clonotype has ten or more counts. The chain joins TRBV7-2 to TRBJ2-1; D uncertain. The CDR3 covers 14 residues. CDR1 is SGHTA and CDR2 is FQGNSA in the germline V gene. V was trimmed by 10 bases and J by 0 bases, leaving 13 bases between them. This CDR3 is CATKTDHSYNEQFF. The DNA of the CDR3 is TGTGCCACTAAGACGGACCACTCCTACAATGAGCAGTTCTTC.

This clonotype was seen more than once but under ten times. The chain carries TRBV20-1 and TRBJ1-2; D unresolved. Germline CDR1 and CDR2: DFQATT and SNEGSKA (reference sequence). V dropped 3 bases and J dropped 7 bases, with 12 bases sitting between them. The CDR3 spans 12 residues. The CDR3 nucleotides are TGCAGTGCTAGTTGGCCAGGCGGTGGCTACACCTTC. This sequence encodes CSASWPGGGYTF.

This clonotype was found a few times. V and J are TRBV5-1 and TRBJ2-1, with TRBD2 identical over 11 bases. The CDR3 covers 16 residues. V trimming: 0 bases; J trimming: 3 bases; junction bases outside the gene matches: 2. Germline V CDR1 and CDR2: SGHRS, YFSETQ. CDR3 loop: CASSLGLAGIYNEQFF. The CDR3 nucleotides read TGCGCCAGCAGCTTGGGACTAGCGGGGATCTACAATGAGCAGTTCTTC. The variable domain in full, with the rest retrieved from reference TRBV5-1 and TRBJ2-1, is KAGVTQTPRYLIKTRGQQVTLSCSPISGHRSVSWYQQTPGQGLQFLFEYFSETQRNKGNFPGRFSGRQFSNSRSEMNVSTLELGDSALYLCASSLGLAGIYNEQFFGPGTRLTVL.

This clonotype was recorded many times. V usage is TRBV20-1 and J usage is TRBJ2-3, with D hard to call. CDR1 is DFQATT, CDR2 SNEGSKA, per germline (reference sequence). V was pared by 6 bases and J by 2 bases, with 15 bases between. This CDR3 comprises 14 residues. CDR3 region: CSASKRFATDTQYF. CDR3 coding DNA: TGCAGTGCAAGTAAGAGGTTCGCCACAGATACGCAGTATTTT.

The chain combines TRBV27 with TRBJ1-5, with TRBD1 identical over 10 bases. CDR3 length: 17 residues. Germline V gene data show CDR1 as MNHEY and CDR2 as SMNVEV (reference sequence). With V trimmed by 5 bases and J by 3 bases, 10 bases remained unmatched. CDR3 DNA: TGTGCCAGCAGTGCCTTCGCGACAGGGGGCAACAATCAGCCCCAGCATTTT. This gives the protein CASSAFATGGNNQPQHF.

This clonotype was seen ten or more times. V usage is TRBV4-3 and J usage is TRBJ2-7, with 9 bases matching TRBD1. V shed 2 bases, J shed 2 bases, and the junction held 7 bases outside the gene matches. Germline V gene data show CDR1 as LGHNA and CDR2 as YSLEER. The CDR3 covers 16 residues. The CDR3 sequence is CASSQLPGQGTYEQYF. The CDR3 DNA follows: TGCGCCAGCAGCCAACTCCCGGGACAGGGAACCTACGAGCAGTACTTC.

This clonotype was detected only a few times. The V call is TRBV2, the J call TRBJ1-3; D may be TRBD1 (6 bases). V lost 4 bases and J 0 bases, leaving 16 bases between the germline ends. Germline loops: CDR1 SNHLY, CDR2 FYNNEI. The CDR3 runs to 17 residues. The CDR3 is CASSGGGGWSSGNTIYF. CDR3 DNA sequence: TGTGCCAGCAGTGGGGGCGGGGGCTGGAGCTCTGGAAACACCATATATTTT. Together with reference TRBV2 and TRBJ1-3, the CDR3 gives the full variable domain: EPEVTQTPSHQVTQMGQEVILRCVPISNHLYFYWYRQILGQKVEFLVSFYNNEISEKSEIFDDQFSVERPDGSNFTLKIRSTKLEDSAMYFCASSGGGGWSSGNTIYFGEGSWLTVV.

The gene calls are TRBV5-6 and TRBJ1-1; weak D call: TRBD1 (5 bases). V was shortened by 6 bases and J by 3 bases, with 21 bases between the two germline ends. From germline, CDR1 is SGHDT and CDR2 YYEEEE. The CDR3 spans 16 residues. CDR3 region: CASIPQGGVFDTEAFF. The DNA of the CDR3 is TGTGCCAGCATTCCTCAGGGTGGGGTTTTTGACACTGAAGCTTTCTTT.

This clonotype has a handful of counts. The V and J genes are TRBV2 and TRBJ2-5; the match to TRBD2 covers 8 bases. V dropped 7 bases and J dropped 1; count of bases not matched to a gene: 8. The CDR3 sequence is 15 residues long. Germline values: CDR1 SNHLY, CDR2 FYNNEI. The DNA of the CDR3 is TGTGCCAGCACCTTCCCGGCGGGGGGCCAAGAGACCCAGTACTTC. This gives the protein CASTFPAGGQETQYF.

The CDR3 coding sequence is TGTGCCATCAGTGAAAGCTTACGGGACACTGAAGCTTTCTTT. Amino acid sequence: CAISESLRDTEAFF. The rearrangement links TRBV10-3 to TRBJ1-1; no clear D. Germline CDR1 reads ENHRY; CDR2 reads SYGVKD. The V end lost 3 bases, the J end lost 3 bases, and 11 bases lay between the germline ends. CDR3 size: 14 residues.

The chain combines TRBV20-1 with TRBJ1-5; the match to TRBD1 covers 7 bases. The CDR3 length is 12 residues. CDR1 DFQATT and CDR2 SNEGSKA come from the germline V gene (reference sequence). After removal of 5 bases from V and 6 bases from J, the junction contained 4 bases not matched to a gene. CDR3 region: CSASTGSQPQHF. CDR3 sequence (DNA): TGCAGTGCTTCGACAGGGAGTCAGCCCCAGCATTTT.

V gene TRBV7-2 combines with J gene TRBJ1-2, with D possibly TRBD1 on 5 matching bases. The CDR3 length is 17 residues. V was shortened by 1 base and J by 3 bases, with 18 bases between the two germline ends. Germline V lookup: CDR1 SGHTA, CDR2 FQGNSA. The CDR3 coding sequence is TGTGCCAGCAGCTTAGTCGGGACCAGGGCGGTAGACTATGGCTACACCTTC. Protein sequence: CASSLVGTRAVDYGYTF. The full variable domain, with the rest looked up from reference TRBV7-2 and TRBJ1-2, is GAGVSQSPSNKVTEKGKDVELRCDPISGHTALYWYRQSLGQGLEFLIYFQGNSAPDKSGLPSDRFSAERTGGSVSTLTIQRTQQEDSAVYLCASSLVGTRAVDYGYTFGSGTRLTVV.

This clonotype was detected a few times. V usage is TRBV12-3 or TRBV12-4 and J usage is TRBJ2-3, with 11 bases fitting TRBD2. The CDR3 spans 15 residues. V trimming: 9 bases; J trimming: 6 bases; junction bases outside the gene matches: 11. Written as DNA, the CDR3 is TGTGCCAGTCGTCTAGCGGGGGGAAGGCGTGATACGCAGTATTTT. This translates into CASRLAGGRRDTQYF.

Written as DNA, the CDR3 is TGCAGTGCTAGGGTCCCTGGGGCCAACGTCCTGACTTTC. Translation gives CSARVPGANVLTF. The gene calls are TRBV20-1 and TRBJ2-6, with D unclear. Germline lookup yields CDR1 DFQATT and CDR2 SNEGSKA (reference sequence). The CDR3 runs to 13 residues. The V end was cut by 3 bases, the J end by 2 bases, with 5 bases between.

This clonotype occurred a few times. V and J are TRBV29-1 and TRBJ2-6; D could derive from TRBD1 or TRBD2 (5 bases each). CDR3 length: 19 residues. Trimming shortened V by 0 bases and J by 1 base, and 19 bases separated the two germline ends. In germline, CDR1 is SQVTM, CDR2 ANQGSEA. The CDR3 reads CSVEDRRGQPPSGANVLTF. CDR3 nucleotide sequence: TGCAGCGTTGAAGATCGCCGGGGCCAACCCCCTTCTGGGGCCAACGTCCTGACTTTC.

This clonotype was recorded at least ten times. V and J are TRBV7-2 and TRBJ1-4; D might be TRBD1 (6 bases). Germline V lookup: CDR1 SGHTA, CDR2 FQGNSA. Trimming took off 4 bases at V and 8 bases at J, with 17 bases between the two ends. CDR3 length: 15 residues. The CDR3 loop reads CASSSVTGSIEKLFF. CDR3 bases: TGTGCCAGCAGCTCCGTCACAGGGAGCATAGAAAAACTGTTTTTT.

This clonotype was detected many times. The V and J genes are TRBV5-1 and TRBJ2-4, with D perhaps being TRBD1 or TRBD2 (5 bases each). This CDR3 contains 13 residues. The V and J ends lost 5 bases and 7 bases respectively, with 13 bases between them. CDR1 and CDR2 (germline): SGHRS, YFSETQ. CDR3 residues: CASSHEGFNIQYF. The DNA for the CDR3 is TGCGCCAGCAGTCACGAGGGGTTCAACATTCAGTACTTC.

The chain employs TRBV3-1 and TRBJ2-5; unclear D gene. The ends were cut back, 0 bases at V and 6 bases at J, with 2 bases in the middle. The CDR3 runs 11 residues. CDR1 and CDR2 (germline): LGHDT, YNNKEL (reference sequence). The CDR3 is CASSQEKTQYF. The CDR3 coding sequence is TGTGCCAGCAGCCAAGAGAAGACCCAGTACTTC.

This clonotype occurred a few times. The chain is built from TRBV29-1 and TRBJ1-1, with 8 bases aligning to TRBD1. The CDR3 runs to 14 residues. V was pared by 3 bases and J by 11 bases, with 14 bases of the junction left unmatched. Per the germline V gene, CDR1 is SQVTM and CDR2 is ANQGSEA. The CDR3 reads CSVEHGTGNILAFF. The CDR3 region has the DNA TGCAGCGTTGAGCACGGGACAGGAAACATTTTGGCTTTCTTT.